These 22 T cell receptor beta chains share one sample of origin, sequenced in a study of control samples from healthy donors and cancer patients. Some clones are missing from TCRdb's copy, which holds only in-frame ones; the method was immunoSEQ multiplex PCR. There are some 64,000 clones in the sample; 90% occur only once, and approximately 1.2% lies in the top ten. The specimen sequenced was PBMCs. Receptors were obtained from a woman between 50 and 59 years old with colorectal cancer.

In DNA, the CDR3 is TGTGCCAGCAGGGAACAGAGGCTGATCTCTGGGGCCAACGTCCTGACTTTC. This codes for CASREQRLISGANVLTF. V gene TRBV2 combines with J gene TRBJ2-6; D remains ambiguous. CDR3 length equals 17 residues. Looked up from germline, CDR1 is SNHLY and CDR2 is FYNNEI. Trimming left V 6 bases short and J 0 bases short, with 15 bases between.

The chain uses TRBV27 and TRBJ2-1; TRBD2 matches at 10 bases. Germline values: CDR1 MNHEY, CDR2 SMNVEV (reference sequence). The trim removed 6 bases at V and 9 bases at J, leaving 17 bases unmatched. This CDR3 comprises 17 residues. CDR3 sequence (DNA): TGTGCCAGCAGCCCACAACAAGCGGGAGGGCCTCGGGGTGAGCAGTTCTTC. As protein: CASSPQQAGGPRGEQFF.

This clone was seen just once. The V gene is TRBV12-5, the J gene TRBJ2-2; D is unclear. V was clipped by 5 bases and J by 1 base, with 32 bases between them. The CDR3 has 22 amino acids. The germline V gene has CDR1 LGHNT and CDR2 FRNRAP. The CDR3 DNA reads TGTGCTAGTGGTCCCCCCCTGAGTTGGTGGTCAGGCGAGAACCAGAACACCGGGGAGCTGTTTTTT. It is translated as CASGPPLSWWSGENQNTGELFF.

This chain links TRBV6-5 with TRBJ1-5; D is ambiguous. Germline values: CDR1 MNHEY, CDR2 SVGAGI. V gave up 8 bases and J gave up 3 bases, with 11 bases separating them. The CDR3 length is 13 residues. The CDR3 spells CASSARNNQPQHF. DNA of the CDR3: TGTGCCAGCTCTGCACGGAACAATCAGCCCCAGCATTTT.

V gene TRBV6-5 combines with J gene TRBJ2-7; either TRBD1 or TRBD2 may supply D (5 bases each). This CDR3 has 14 residues. The V end was cut by 5 bases, the J end by 0 bases, with 11 bases between. Germline V gene lookup returns CDR1 MNHEY and CDR2 SVGAGI. The CDR3 coding sequence is TGTGCCAGCAGTACTACTGGGGGCTCCTACGAGCAGTACTTC. The encoded protein is CASSTTGGSYEQYF.

The V gene is TRBV6-4, the J gene TRBJ1-5; D call uncertain. V dropped 7 bases and J dropped 2 bases, with 12 bases sitting between them. The CDR3 contains 14 residues. The V gene's germline CDR1 is MRHNA and CDR2 SNTAGT. CDR3: CASTYGPCNQPQHF. The CDR3 bases are TGTGCCAGCACCTACGGGCCTTGCAATCAGCCCCAGCATTTT.

V gene TRBV4-1 combines with J gene TRBJ1-1; D gene ambiguous. This CDR3 comprises 14 residues. CDR1 MGHRA and CDR2 YSYEKL come from the germline V gene. The V gene lost 5 bases and the J gene lost 0 bases, with 10 bases spanning the gap. This chain's CDR3 is CASSVVIMNTEAFF. The CDR3 DNA follows: TGCGCCAGCAGCGTAGTGATAATGAACACTGAAGCTTTCTTT.

The gene calls are TRBV30 and TRBJ2-3, with D perhaps assigned TRBD1 or TRBD2 (6 bases each). Deletions cut 3 bases from V and 4 bases from J, with 20 bases between. Germline values: CDR1 GTSNPN, CDR2 SVGIG (reference sequence). CDR3 size: 16 residues. CDR3 coding DNA: TGTGCCTGGAGCGTTTTCGGGGGCTCCCACGCAGATACGCAGTATTTT. The encoded protein is CAWSVFGGSHADTQYF.

This clone was seen more than once but under ten times. The J gene is TRBJ1-1, the V gene TRBV7-9; unclear D gene. This CDR3 comprises 14 residues. V lost 1 base and J 1 base, leaving 7 bases between the germline ends. Per germline, CDR1 SEHNR and CDR2 FQNEAQ (reference sequence). CDR3 protein: CASSLVSKNTEAFF. The DNA of the CDR3 is TGTGCCAGCAGCTTAGTGTCCAAGAACACTGAAGCTTTCTTT.

The V and J genes are TRBV6-1 and TRBJ2-1; possible D gene TRBD2, 7 bases. The CDR3 spans 14 residues. The V gene lost 3 bases and the J gene lost 2 bases, with 8 bases spanning the gap. Germline lookup yields CDR1 MNHNS and CDR2 SASEGT. CDR3 nucleotides: TGTGCCAGCAGTGAGGGGGGGCCCTACAATGAGCAGTTCTTC. Residues: CASSEGGPYNEQFF.

This chain links TRBV2 with TRBJ1-4; no clear D gene. This CDR3 region has 13 residues. The V end lost 6 bases, the J end lost 10 bases, and 15 bases lay between the germline ends. CDR1 SNHLY and CDR2 FYNNEI come from the germline V gene. CDR3 nucleotide sequence: TGTGCCAGCAGAGCCGTGAATCCCGCAAAACTGTTTTTT. Its protein product is CASRAVNPAKLFF.

This rearrangement joins TRBV29-1 to TRBJ2-3; TRBD2 aligns across 7 bases. J gave up 0 bases and V 3 bases, and 3 bases lay outside the gene matches. This CDR3 is built from 14 residues. Germline V gives CDR1 SQVTM, CDR2 ANQGSEA. The chain's CDR3 is CSVDGSGSTDTQYF. The CDR3 nucleotides are TGCAGCGTTGACGGTAGCGGGAGCACAGATACGCAGTATTTT.

This chain links TRBV15 with TRBJ1-2; 7 nucleotides agree with TRBD1. From germline, CDR1 is LNHNV and CDR2 YYDKDF (reference sequence). The J segment lost 8 bases and the V segment lost 7 bases, leaving 13 bases of the junction unmatched. CDR3 length equals 14 residues. The CDR3 DNA reads TGTGCCACCACCTCGGGACAGCCGGTCTGGGGCTACACCTTC. Protein product: CATTSGQPVWGYTF.

The chain links TRBV19 to TRBJ2-7, with a possible D match to TRBD1 (6 bases). The CDR3 loop spans 13 amino acids. With 6 bases removed from V and 0 bases from J, the gap between germline ends came to 9 bases. The germline V gene has CDR1 LNHDA and CDR2 SQIVND (reference sequence). In DNA, the CDR3 is TGTGCCAGTAGCAACAGGGTCTCCTACGAGCAGTACTTC. Its protein is CASSNRVSYEQYF.

This clone came up once. The rearrangement links TRBV5-6 to TRBJ2-1, with 7 bases lining up with TRBD1. Germline lookup yields CDR1 SGHDT and CDR2 YYEEEE. CDR3 length: 13 amino acids. V lost 4 bases and J lost 5; bases outside the gene matches: 3. The CDR3 here is CASSMGQHNEQFF. Here the CDR3 DNA reads TGTGCCAGCAGCATGGGACAGCACAATGAGCAGTTCTTC.

This chain joins TRBV5-1 and TRBJ2-5; 8 bases are shared with TRBD1. Germline V gives CDR1 SGHRS, CDR2 YFSETQ. The ends lost 1 base at V and 4 bases at J; junction bases unmatched: 3. CDR3 size: 14 residues. The DNA of the CDR3 is TGCGCCAGCAGCTTGACAGGGGGAGGAGAGACCCAGTACTTC. Protein: CASSLTGGGETQYF.

The chain carries TRBV7-8 and TRBJ1-6, with unresolved D. The CDR3 spans 15 residues. Germline assignment: CDR1 SGHVS and CDR2 FQNEAQ. Between the trimmed V and J ends, which lost 1 base and 3 bases, there was a span of 7 bases. The CDR3 nucleotides read TGTGCCAGCAGCTTAGAGCAAAACTATAATTCACCCCTCCACTTT. Translation gives CASSLEQNYNSPLHF. Looking up the rest from reference TRBV7-8 and TRBJ1-6 gives the full variable domain: GAGVSQSPRYKVAKRGQDVALRCDPISGHVSLFWYQQALGQGPEFLTYFQNEAQLDKSGLPSDRFFAERPEGSVSTLKIQRTQQEDSAVYLCASSLEQNYNSPLHFGNGTRLTVT.

The rearrangement joins TRBV2 to TRBJ2-7, with D possibly matching TRBD1 (8 bases). CDR3 length: 16 amino acids. V lost 8 bases, J lost 1 base, and 21 bases lay in between. Germline CDR1 and CDR2: SNHLY and FYNNEI. CDR3 DNA: TGTGCCAGCCGCTACCAAACAGGGGGGGGTTCCTACGAGCAGTACTTC. Its protein is CASRYQTGGGSYEQYF.

A few counts support this clone. The V call is TRBV7-9, the J call TRBJ1-4, with D tentatively TRBD1 (5 bases). With 0 bases removed from V and 5 bases from J, the gap between germline ends came to 7 bases. The germline CDR1 and CDR2 sequences are SEHNR and FQNEAQ (reference sequence). This CDR3 has 14 residues. The CDR3 is CASSLAAGNEKLFF. The CDR3, as DNA: TGTGCCAGCAGCTTAGCGGCAGGGAATGAAAAACTGTTTTTT.

J is TRBJ2-1 and V is TRBV28, with 10 bases identical to TRBD2. Trimming at V came to 1 base and at J to 8 bases, leaving 8 bases not matched to a gene. There are 16 residues in the CDR3. CDR1 MDHEN and CDR2 SYDVKM come from the germline V gene. In DNA, the CDR3 is TGTGCCAGCAGTTTATCTGGAGCGGGGGGGCCCGATGAGCAGTTCTTC. Its translation is CASSLSGAGGPDEQFF.

The chain links TRBV3-1 (or the pseudogene TRBV3-2) to TRBJ2-3, with TRBD2 matching over 8 bases. In germline, CDR1 is LGHDT, CDR2 YNNKEL (reference sequence). The length of the CDR3 is 15 residues. The J segment lost 5 bases and the V segment lost 8 bases, leaving 12 bases of the junction unmatched. The CDR3 DNA reads TGTGCCAGCCAAGAGTGGCGGGGGGCCCAAGATACGCAGTATTTT. Translating it yields CASQEWRGAQDTQYF.

The rearrangement joins TRBV19 to TRBJ2-7; perhaps TRBD1 as D (5 bases). The CDR3 is 15 residues long. Germline assignment: CDR1 LNHDA and CDR2 SQIVND (reference sequence). Between the trimmed V and J ends, which lost 5 bases and 3 bases, there was a span of 17 bases. Here the CDR3 reads CASSLQSQRGYEQYF. CDR3 in DNA: TGTGCCAGTAGTCTCCAAAGCCAAAGGGGCTACGAGCAGTACTTC.